This entry is about one T cell receptor (beta chain). The assay was immunoSEQ multiplex PCR, and TCRdb's table has in-frame clones only and misses some. The sample yields about 250,000 clones, 60% to 75% seen once. The entry originates in a study of blood T cell repertoires in COVID-19. Whole-study context: Samples came from the United States, Italy and Spain, spanning acute and convalescent COVID-19. In each case, the material was cDNA or gDNA derived from T cells, B-cell-depleted T cells, or PBMCs.

Trimming removed 5 bases from V and 2 bases from J, with 13 bases in between. The germline CDR1 and CDR2 sequences are MGHDK and SYGVNS. This CDR3 has 15 residues. The sequence derives from a woman older than 75 with acute or convalescent COVID-19. Source material: peripheral blood. V gene TRBV25-1 combines with J gene TRBJ2-1; the D gene is possibly TRBD1 (6 bases). CDR3 in amino acids: CASSFDRFPYNEQFF. The CDR3 nucleotides read TGTGCCAGCAGTTTCGACAGGTTTCCCTACAATGAGCAGTTCTTC.